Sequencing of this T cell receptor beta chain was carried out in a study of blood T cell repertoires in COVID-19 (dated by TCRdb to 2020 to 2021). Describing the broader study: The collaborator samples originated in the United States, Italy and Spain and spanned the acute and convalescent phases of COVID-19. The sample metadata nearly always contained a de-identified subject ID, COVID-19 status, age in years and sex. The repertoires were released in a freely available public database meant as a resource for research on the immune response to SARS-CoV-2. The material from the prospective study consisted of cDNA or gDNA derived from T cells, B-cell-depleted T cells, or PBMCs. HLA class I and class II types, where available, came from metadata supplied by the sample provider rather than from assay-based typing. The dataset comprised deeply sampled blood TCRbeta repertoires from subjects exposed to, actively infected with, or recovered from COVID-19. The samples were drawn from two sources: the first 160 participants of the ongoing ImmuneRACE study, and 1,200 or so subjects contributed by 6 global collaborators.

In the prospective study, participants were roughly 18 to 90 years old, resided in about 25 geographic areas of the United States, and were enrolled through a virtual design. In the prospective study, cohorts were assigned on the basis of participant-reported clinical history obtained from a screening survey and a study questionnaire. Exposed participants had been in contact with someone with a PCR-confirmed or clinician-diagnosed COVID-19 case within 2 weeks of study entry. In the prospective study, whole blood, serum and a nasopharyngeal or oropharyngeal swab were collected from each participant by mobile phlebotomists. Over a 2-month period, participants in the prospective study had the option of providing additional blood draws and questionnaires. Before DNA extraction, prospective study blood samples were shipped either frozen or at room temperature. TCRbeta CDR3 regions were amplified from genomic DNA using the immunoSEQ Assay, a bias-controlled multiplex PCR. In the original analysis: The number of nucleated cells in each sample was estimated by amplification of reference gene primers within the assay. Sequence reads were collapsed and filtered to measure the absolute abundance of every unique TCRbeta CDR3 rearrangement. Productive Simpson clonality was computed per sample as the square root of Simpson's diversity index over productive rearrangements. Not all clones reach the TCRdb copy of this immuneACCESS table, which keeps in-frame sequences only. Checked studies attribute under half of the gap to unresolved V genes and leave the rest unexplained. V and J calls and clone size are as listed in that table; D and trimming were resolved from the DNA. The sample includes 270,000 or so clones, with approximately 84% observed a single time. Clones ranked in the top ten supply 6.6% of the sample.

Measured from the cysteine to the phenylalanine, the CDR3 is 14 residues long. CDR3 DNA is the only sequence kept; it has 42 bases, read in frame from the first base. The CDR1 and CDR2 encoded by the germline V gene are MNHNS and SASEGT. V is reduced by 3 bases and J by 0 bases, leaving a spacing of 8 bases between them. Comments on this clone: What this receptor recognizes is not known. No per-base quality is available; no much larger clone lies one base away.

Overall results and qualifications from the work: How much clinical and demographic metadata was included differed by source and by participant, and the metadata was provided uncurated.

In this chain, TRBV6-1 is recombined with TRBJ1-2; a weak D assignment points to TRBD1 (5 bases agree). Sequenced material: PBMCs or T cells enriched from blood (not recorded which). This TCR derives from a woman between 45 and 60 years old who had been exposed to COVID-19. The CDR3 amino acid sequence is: CASSDAGPNYGYTF. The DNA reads TGTGCCAGCAGTGATGCGGGGCCTAACTATGGCTACACCTTC.